The 18 T cell receptor beta chains given below trace back to one sample, sequenced in a study of T cell repertoires in cytomegalovirus infection. The antigens for these receptors are not known. TCRdb reprocessed the reads with MiXCR, giving one entry per CDR3 protein. The sample shows about 830,000 distinct CDR3 sequences, roughly 33% of them seen only once. The source was cultured CD8+ T cells from PBMCs, collected from culture after CMV antigen stimulation. These receptors all stem from a human donor in good health (CMV status not recorded). Some clones in this sample may be carry-over from other donors' samples.

This chain uses TRBV6-6 with TRBJ1-5, with TRBD1 matching 8 bases. The V segment lost 2 bases and the J segment 4 bases; nucleotides outside the gene matches: 4. CDR3 length: 15 residues. Germline CDR1 is MNHNY and CDR2 is SVGAGI (reference sequence). In DNA form, the CDR3 reads TGTGCCAGCAGTTACGTCCAGGGGGCGAATCAGCCCCAGCATTTT. It specifies CASSYVQGANQPQHF.

This clonotype was observed a few times. The V gene is TRBV7-6, the J gene TRBJ2-2; 9 nucleotides line up with TRBD1. The CDR3 length is 14 residues. V lost 5 bases to trimming and J lost 9 bases; unmatched junction nucleotides: 7. Germline CDR1 is SGHVS and CDR2 is FNYEAQ. The CDR3 reads CASSATGGAWELFF. CDR3 sequence (DNA): TGTGCCAGCAGCGCAACAGGGGGCGCCTGGGAGCTGTTTTTT.

This clonotype has more than one count but fewer than ten. The chain is built from TRBV7-2 and TRBJ1-1; tentative D call: TRBD1 (6 bases). The CDR3 is 13 residues long. The ends were cut back, 0 bases at V and 7 bases at J, with 9 bases in the middle. Germline V gene data show CDR1 as SGHTA and CDR2 as FQGNSA. The CDR3 nucleotides read TGTGCCAGCAGCTTAGCGAGACAGGATGAAGCTTTCTTT. This encodes CASSLARQDEAFF. Full variable domain (outside the CDR3, taken from reference TRBV7-2 and TRBJ1-1): GAGVSQSPSNKVTEKGKDVELRCDPISGHTALYWYRQSLGQGLEFLIYFQGNSAPDKSGLPSDRFSAERTGGSVSTLTIQRTQQEDSAVYLCASSLARQDEAFFGQGTRLTVV.

This chain uses TRBV7-6 with TRBJ2-7, with TRBD2 identical over 9 bases. The CDR3 loop spans 12 amino acids. The J segment lost 6 bases and the V segment lost 6 bases, leaving 3 bases of the junction unmatched. The V gene's germline CDR1 is SGHVS and CDR2 FNYEAQ. The CDR3 protein is CASRAGGIEQYF. The DNA of the CDR3 is TGTGCCAGCAGGGCGGGAGGGATCGAGCAGTACTTC.

A few counts support this clonotype. V and J are TRBV29-1 and TRBJ2-7; D is unclear. Trimming removed 7 bases from V and 6 bases from J, with 13 bases in between. CDR1 and CDR2 from the germline V gene are SQVTM and ANQGSEA. This CDR3 is 11 amino acids long. The CDR3 sequence: CSAAGGGEQYV. CDR3 in DNA: TGCAGCGCGGCAGGCGGCGGCGAGCAGTACGTC.

This clonotype was seen a few times. J is TRBJ2-5 and V is TRBV28; 9 bases map to TRBD1. The CDR3 totals 18 residues. Germline lookup yields CDR1 MDHEN and CDR2 SYDVKM. Trimming cost V 1 base and J 0 bases; bases outside gene matches: 9. The CDR3: CASSLLGPGQGYQETQYF. As DNA, the CDR3 is TGTGCCAGCAGTTTATTGGGGCCGGGACAGGGCTACCAAGAGACCCAGTACTTC.

This rearrangement joins TRBV2 to TRBJ2-5; 7 nucleotides align to TRBD1. The CDR3 is made up of 15 amino acids. Germline V gene sequence: CDR1 SNHLY, CDR2 FYNNEI. After removal of 3 bases from V and 4 bases from J, the junction contained 8 bases not matched to a gene. CDR3 sequence (DNA): TGTGCCAGCAGTGAGGCGAGGGGGCCTGGAGAGACCCAGTACTTC. Its translation is CASSEARGPGETQYF.

There are many counts of this clonotype. The chain couples TRBV7-6 to TRBJ2-2; 9 bases fit TRBD2. V was clipped by 4 bases and J by 0 bases; unmatched bases: 9. Germline CDR1 and CDR2: SGHVS and FNYEAQ. This CDR3 spans 18 amino acids. As DNA, the CDR3 is TGTGCCAGCAGCTATTCGACTAGCGGAGAGGCGAACACCGGGGAGCTGTTTTTT. Translating gives CASSYSTSGEANTGELFF.

This sequence joins TRBV25-1 and TRBJ2-1; D might be TRBD1 (6 bases). Per germline, CDR1 MGHDK and CDR2 SYGVNS. The CDR3 spans 16 residues. V lost 3 bases and J lost 4, with 16 bases in between. In nucleotides, the CDR3 is TGTGCCAGCAGTGATCCGGGACAAGGTCATTACAATGAGCAGTTCTTC. Its translation is CASSDPGQGHYNEQFF. The whole variable domain, filled in from reference TRBV25-1 and TRBJ2-1, reads EADIYQTPRYLVIGTGKKITLECSQTMGHDKMYWYQQDPGMELHLIHYSYGVNSTEKGDLSSESTVSRIRTEHFPLTLESARPSHTSQYLCASSDPGQGHYNEQFFGPGTRLTVL.

The V call is TRBV4-2, the J call TRBJ2-5, with 7 bases lining up with TRBD2. The germline V gene encodes CDR1 LGHNA and CDR2 YNFKEQ. V gave up 4 bases and J gave up 4 bases; unmatched junction bases: 9. The CDR3 spans 15 residues. This CDR3 reads CASSRDGGERETQYF. The CDR3 DNA is TGTGCCAGCAGCCGAGATGGGGGGGAGCGAGAGACCCAGTACTTC.

This clonotype was observed at least ten times. This chain uses TRBV7-6 with TRBJ1-1; D not resolved. Trimming shortened V by 4 bases and J by 4 bases, and 13 bases separated the two germline ends. The CDR3 length is 14 residues. Germline-derived CDR1 and CDR2 are SGHVS and FNYEAQ. CDR3 amino acids: CASSSSSMGTEAFF. The CDR3 DNA reads TGTGCCAGCAGCTCCAGTTCAATGGGCACTGAAGCTTTCTTT. Drawing the rest from reference TRBV7-6 and TRBJ1-1, the complete variable domain is GAGVSQSPRYKVTKRGQDVALRCDPISGHVSLYWYRQALGQGPEFLTYFNYEAQQDKSGLPNDRFSAERPEGSISTLTIQRTEQRDSAMYRCASSSSSMGTEAFFGQGTRLTVV.

The CDR3 here is CASSSIGRTDTQYF. The CDR3, as DNA: TGTGCCAGCAGTTCCATCGGACGCACAGATACGCAGTATTTT. The chain uses TRBV12-3 or TRBV12-4 and TRBJ2-3; D unresolved. V lost 4 bases to trimming and J lost 1 base, with 9 bases between them. This CDR3 contains 14 residues.

The chain recombines TRBV7-9 with TRBJ1-4; D remains unclear. This CDR3 is 12 amino acids long. Trimming stripped 2 bases from V and 7 bases from J, with 5 bases between. Germline CDR1 reads SEHNR; CDR2 reads FQNEAQ (reference sequence). This CDR3 is CASSLNIEKLFF. As DNA, the CDR3 is TGTGCCAGCAGCTTAAACATTGAAAAACTGTTTTTT. The complete variable domain, with remaining parts taken from reference TRBV7-9 and TRBJ1-4, reads DTGVSQNPRHKITKRGQNVTFRCDPISEHNRLYWYRQTLGQGPEFLTYFQNEAQLEKSRLLSDRFSAERPKGSFSTLEIQRTEQGDSAMYLCASSLNIEKLFFGSGTQLSVL.

This clonotype has a count of ten or more. The rearrangement uses TRBV7-8 and TRBJ2-5; D is undetermined. V was cut by 4 bases and J by 5 bases, with 11 bases left in between. This CDR3 has 13 residues. Germline-derived CDR1 and CDR2 are SGHVS and FQNEAQ. Here the CDR3 reads CASSSSIGETQYF. CDR3 in DNA: TGTGCCAGCAGCTCCTCGATAGGGGAGACCCAGTACTTC.

The table lists this clonotype with a few counts. This chain connects TRBV24-1 to TRBJ2-1; D gene ambiguous. Trimming removed 4 bases at V and 1 base at J, with 16 bases between. The germline V gene encodes CDR1 KGHDR and CDR2 SFDVKD. This CDR3 contains 17 residues. The CDR3 sequence is CATSDHVSPRSYNEQFF. In DNA form, the CDR3 reads TGTGCCACCAGTGACCACGTCAGTCCAAGGTCCTACAATGAGCAGTTCTTC.

The chain combines TRBV12-3 or TRBV12-4 with TRBJ2-7; the D is unclear. V was pared by 1 base and J by 5 bases, with 6 bases between. This CDR3 has 12 amino acids. CDR3 in DNA: TGTGCCAGCAGTTTAGTTGTTCACGAGCAGTACTTC. Translated, it gives CASSLVVHEQYF.

This clonotype has more than one count but fewer than ten. V gene TRBV6-6 combines with J gene TRBJ1-5; D not resolved. The germline gives CDR1 MNHNY, CDR2 SVGAGI (reference sequence). V shed 7 bases and J shed 5 bases, with 15 bases lying between them. The CDR3 extends over 14 amino acids. In DNA, the CDR3 is TGTGCCAGCACTCCCTTAAGGGAGGATCAGCCCCAGCATTTT. Protein sequence: CASTPLREDQPQHF.

Many counts were recorded for this clonotype. The chain joins TRBV7-2 to TRBJ2-1; TRBD2 matches 11 bases. The CDR3 sequence is 16 residues long. Per the germline V gene, CDR1 is SGHTA and CDR2 is FQGNSA. V lost 5 bases to trimming and J lost 1 base; unmatched junction nucleotides: 4. The CDR3 bases are TGTGCCAGCAGCATCCGACTAGCGGGGTCCTACAATGAGCAGTTCTTC. This translates into CASSIRLAGSYNEQFF.